This T cell receptor (beta chain) was sequenced for a study of CD8 T cells in ankylosing spondylitis. In its sample, this clonotype was seen a few times. TCRdb re-called the 5' RACE reads with MiXCR, one entry per CDR3 protein. The sample includes around 130,000 distinct CDR3 sequences, 12% to 15% of them seen just once. Trimming cost V 0 bases and J 6 bases; bases outside gene matches: 6. Germline values: CDR1 GTSNPN, CDR2 SVGIG (reference sequence). The CDR3 runs to 15 residues. This TCR came from a female donor with ankylosing spondylitis or in good health (not recorded which). The chain employs TRBV30 and TRBJ1-4, with TRBD1 identical over 8 bases. Sample: blood, either unsorted or a sorted T cell fraction (not recorded which). The CDR3 region is CAWSVKSGGDEKLFF. CDR3 nucleotide sequence: TGTGCCTGGAGTGTAAAGTCAGGGGGCGATGAAAAACTGTTTTTT. The entire variable domain, with the rest obtained from reference TRBV30 and TRBJ1-4, is as follows: SQTIHQWPATLVQPVGSPLSLECTVEGTSNPNLYWYRQAAGRGLQLLFYSVGIGQISSEVPQNLSASRPQDRQFILSSKKLLLSDSGFYLCAWSVKSGGDEKLFFGSGTQLSVL.